The rows below give T cell receptor beta chains drawn from one sample of a study of cytotoxic CD8 clonotypes in ibrutinib-treated CLL. Sequenced by immunoSEQ multiplex PCR; TCRdb stores in-frame clones only, minus some. The data hold 200,000 to 250,000 clones, with about four fifths observed a single time. This material consisted of PBMCs, taken after 12 months of ibrutinib treatment. The receptor source for this set is a human donor with chronic lymphocytic leukemia. Each CDR3 is given with its conserved first and last residue. The D gene is left open where the match is weak. Not all rows give a size; the values are once, few, many and, for expanded clones, a class.

NA | TRBJ1-3 | TRBV1 | NA | CTARRPNTIYF | TGCACCGCTCGTCGGCCGAACACCATATATTTT
few | TRBJ2-2 | TRBV27 | NA | CASSDRPGNTGELFF | TGTGCCAGCAGTGACCGACCCGGTAACACCGGGGAGCTGTTTTTT
NA | TRBJ1-4 | TRBV5-1 | TRBD1 | CASSLGTGPDEKLFF | TGCGCCAGCAGCCTAGGGACAGGTCCGGATGAAAAACTGTTTTTT
NA | TRBJ2-6 | TRBV5-1 | NA | CASSLGPGPSGANVLTF | TGCGCCAGCAGCTTGGGACCGGGCCCCTCTGGGGCCAACGTCCTGACTTTC
few | TRBJ1-2 | TRBV29-1 | NA | CSVGSGVYGYTF | TGCAGCGTTGGATCAGGGGTCTATGGCTACACCTTC
NA | TRBJ2-7 | TRBV27 | TRBD1 | CASSFGTGPYEQYF | TGTGCCAGCAGTTTTGGGACAGGGCCCTACGAGCAGTACTTC
NA | TRBJ1-5 | TRBV28 | TRBD1 | CATNRGNSNQPQHF | TGTGCCACCAACAGGGGAAATAGCAATCAGCCCCAGCATTTT
NA | TRBJ1-2 | TRBV28 | TRBD1 | CASSAYQGAPQGYTF | TGTGCCAGCAGTGCCTACCAGGGGGCGCCTCAAGGCTACACCTTC
NA | TRBJ2-7 | TRBV7-9 | NA | CASSLVGLTYEQYF | TGTGCCAGCAGCTTAGTCGGCCTTACCTACGAGCAGTACTTC
NA | TRBJ1-5 | TRBV11-2 | NA | CASSLGAQYSNQPQHF | TGTGCCAGCAGCTTAGGGGCCCAATATAGCAATCAGCCCCAGCATTTT
NA | TRBJ1-2 | TRBV29-1 | TRBD1 | CSVRGTGGAGYGYTF | TGCAGCGTGCGCGGGACAGGGGGCGCGGGCTATGGCTACACCTTC
NA | TRBJ2-3 | TRBV14 | NA | CASSQVGTQYF | TGTGCCAGCAGCCAAGTGGGTACGCAGTATTTT
NA | TRBJ1-2 | TRBV15 | TRBD1 | CATSRSGGENGYTF | TGTGCCACCAGCAGATCAGGGGGTGAAAATGGCTACACCTTC
NA | TRBJ2-3 | TRBV29-1 | NA | CSAARTDTQYF | TGCAGCGCCGCTAGGACAGATACGCAGTATTTT
NA | TRBJ1-5 | TRBV19 | NA | CASSFAPDSQMQPQHF | TGTGCCAGTAGTTTTGCCCCAGACAGTCAAATGCAGCCCCAGCATTTT
NA | TRBJ1-3 | TRBV9 | NA | CASSGDSSGNTIYF | TGTGCCAGCAGCGGGGACTCTTCTGGAAACACCATATATTTT
NA | TRBJ2-2 | TRBV6-5 | TRBD2 | CASSDSSGNTGELFF | TGTGCCAGCAGTGACTCTAGCGGGAACACCGGGGAGCTGTTTTTT
NA | TRBJ2-1 | TRBV27 | NA | CASSNRLIFLNEQFF | TGTGCCAGCAGCAACAGGCTGATATTCCTTAATGAGCAGTTCTTC
NA | TRBJ1-1 | TRBV29-1 | NA | CSVSGGSWTEAFF | TGCAGCGTTTCCGGGGGGTCGTGGACTGAAGCTTTCTTT
NA | TRBJ1-5 | TRBV6-1 | TRBD1 | CASSEAEGQGGIPQHF | TGTGCCAGCAGTGAAGCGGAGGGACAGGGAGGGATACCCCAGCATTTT
few | TRBJ2-3 | TRBV6-1 | NA | CASRGYEDSTDTQYF | TGTGCCAGCAGGGGGTACGAAGACTCCACAGATACGCAGTATTTT
NA | TRBJ1-1 | TRBV28 | NA | CASSFLGVVTEAFF | TGTGCCAGCAGTTTCTTGGGAGTTGTCACTGAAGCTTTCTTT
NA | TRBJ2-7 | TRBV15 | NA | CATSRWGNQISYEQYF | TGTGCCACCAGCAGATGGGGCAACCAGATCTCCTACGAGCAGTACTTC